The 32 T cell receptor beta chains in this list originate from one sample, sequenced in a study of blood T cell repertoires in COVID-19. Assay: immunoSEQ multiplex PCR; the TCRdb copy retains only in-frame clones and omits some. The sample carries 150,000 to 200,000 clones, 80% to 90% recorded once. What was sequenced was peripheral blood. The receptors were gathered from a man in his forties or fifties with active or convalescent COVID-19.

Here the CDR3 reads CASSSGQGPYEQYF. The CDR3 nucleotides read TGCGCCAGCAGCTCGGGACAGGGTCCCTACGAGCAGTACTTC. The chain joins TRBV5-1 to TRBJ2-7; 9 nucleotides agree with TRBD1. J lost 2 bases, V lost 3 bases, and 3 bases had no gene match. Germline V gene data show CDR1 as SGHRS and CDR2 as YFSETQ. This CDR3 spans 14 amino acids.

J is TRBJ1-4 and V is TRBV2, with TRBD1 as a possible D gene (6 bases). CDR1 and CDR2 from the germline V gene are SNHLY and FYNNEI. Deletions cut 6 bases from V and 7 bases from J, with 18 bases between. This CDR3 has 15 amino acids. This CDR3 is CASSPFEQGFEKLFF. In DNA form, the CDR3 reads TGTGCCAGCAGCCCCTTTGAGCAGGGGTTTGAAAAACTGTTTTTT.

Concerning this clone itself: Different DNA sequences within this sample yield the same CDR3. CDR3 sequence: CSVEIGGYGYTF. The CDR3 bases are TGCAGCGTTGAGATAGGGGGCTATGGCTACACCTTC. This chain joins TRBV29-1 and TRBJ1-2; D is perhaps TRBD1 (6 bases). This CDR3 has 12 residues. V was trimmed by 3 bases and J by 4 bases, leaving 9 bases between them. The V gene's germline CDR1 is SQVTM and CDR2 ANQGSEA.

Details on this clone: The sample has other DNA sequences that encode this CDR3 too. The chain employs TRBV28 and TRBJ1-2, with 7 bases matching TRBD1. Germline V lookup: CDR1 MDHEN, CDR2 SYDVKM. The V segment lost 7 bases and the J segment 2 bases; nucleotides outside the gene matches: 4. This CDR3 spans 13 amino acids. The CDR3 DNA follows: TGTGCCAGCAAGCAGGGGGGAAACTATGGCTACACCTTC. Translating gives CASKQGGNYGYTF.

The chain has TRBV28 and TRBJ2-3; TRBD1 agrees at 8 bases. The trim removed 5 bases at V and 8 bases at J, leaving 0 bases unmatched. This CDR3 spans 11 amino acids. Germline CDR1 reads MDHEN; CDR2 reads SYDVKM. The CDR3 DNA is TGTGCCAGCAGTACAGGGGGTACGCAGTATTTT. Residues: CASSTGGTQYF.

The chain combines TRBV6-6 with TRBJ2-5; 7 positions agree with TRBD2. V was pared by 5 bases and J by 2 bases, with 14 bases of the junction left unmatched. The CDR3 sequence is 17 residues long. Germline V CDR1 and CDR2: MNHNY, SVGAGI (reference sequence). CDR3 DNA: TGTGCCAGCAGTCCCTTGGGGTCTGCGGGAGAACAAGAGACCCAGTACTTC. Residues: CASSPLGSAGEQETQYF.

V usage is TRBV15 and J usage is TRBJ1-1, with D maybe TRBD1 (6 bases). The CDR3 is made up of 15 amino acids. V was cut by 5 bases and J by 7 bases, with 20 bases left in between. Germline CDR1 is LNHNV and CDR2 is YYDKDF (reference sequence). Written as DNA, the CDR3 is TGTGCCACCAGCCACCCTGCGGACAGTTCTGTTGAAGCTTTCTTT. Translated, it gives CATSHPADSSVEAFF.

This sequence joins TRBV6-5 and TRBJ2-7; TRBD1 is a possible D gene (6 bases). Between the trimmed V and J ends, which lost 6 bases and 2 bases, there was a span of 14 bases. CDR3 length equals 14 residues. Germline loops: CDR1 MNHEY, CDR2 SVGAGI. CDR3 coding DNA: TGTGCCAGCAGCCAACTACAGGGAACCTACGAGCAGTACTTC. It encodes CASSQLQGTYEQYF.

This clone was observed once. DNA for the CDR3: TGCAGTGCTAGTTACCGGGACAGGGAGGTTGGCTACACCTTC. Residues: CSASYRDREVGYTF. This rearrangement joins TRBV20-1 to TRBJ1-2; 9 nucleotides agree with TRBD1. This CDR3 spans 14 amino acids. Trimming removed 3 bases from V and 7 bases from J; junction bases left unmatched: 9. Germline V gives CDR1 DFQATT, CDR2 SNEGSKA (reference sequence).

The chain links TRBV7-9 to TRBJ2-7, with 7 bases aligning to TRBD1. Germline CDR1 and CDR2: SEHNR and FQNEAQ (reference sequence). CDR3 length: 12 amino acids. The V gene end was trimmed by 5 bases and the J gene end by 4 bases; junction bases not matched to a gene: 2. CDR3 sequence: CASSTGVYEQYF. The CDR3 DNA follows: TGTGCCAGCAGCACAGGGGTGTACGAGCAGTACTTC.

This clone has only one observation. V is TRBV7-6 and J is TRBJ1-2, with D unresolved. The CDR3 covers 16 residues. Deletions cut 5 bases from V and 2 bases from J, with 18 bases between. Germline V gene data show CDR1 as SGHVS and CDR2 as FNYEAQ. The CDR3 region is CASSESLRLGNYGYTF. The CDR3 DNA sequence: TGTGCCAGCAGCGAATCCCTGAGACTCGGAAACTATGGCTACACCTTC. The entire variable domain, with the rest obtained from reference TRBV7-6 and TRBJ1-2, is as follows: GAGVSQSPRYKVTKRGQDVALRCDPISGHVSLYWYRQALGQGPEFLTYFNYEAQQDKSGLPNDRFSAERPEGSISTLTIQRTEQRDSAMYRCASSESLRLGNYGYTFGSGTRLTVV.

Remarks on this clone: The same CDR3 arises from other DNA sequences in this sample as well. The chain combines TRBV7-2 with TRBJ1-5; D ambiguous. CDR1 is SGHTA, CDR2 FQGNSA, per germline. Trimming left V 1 base short and J 2 bases short, with 9 bases between. This CDR3 is built from 15 residues. The CDR3 DNA reads TGTGCCAGCAGCTTAGGTGGAGGCGGCAATCAGCCCCAGCATTTT. Its translation is CASSLGGGGNQPQHF.

The chain joins TRBV19 to TRBJ2-1; a possible D gene is TRBD2 (6 bases). The length of the CDR3 is 14 residues. The germline V and J ends were trimmed by 3 bases and 6 bases, with 12 bases remaining between them. CDR1 and CDR2 from the germline V gene are LNHDA and SQIVND (reference sequence). CDR3 in amino acids: CASSILAAGNEQFF. In DNA, the CDR3 is TGTGCCAGTAGTATTTTAGCGGCGGGCAATGAGCAGTTCTTC.

This clone was detected once. This sequence joins TRBV19 and TRBJ1-6; D is possibly TRBD1 (5 bases). The germline V gene has CDR1 LNHDA and CDR2 SQIVND (reference sequence). V was cut by 3 bases and J by 7 bases, with 13 bases left in between. This CDR3 spans 15 amino acids. CDR3 in amino acids: CASSIDKGWNSPLHF. DNA for the CDR3: TGTGCCAGTAGTATCGACAAGGGGTGGAATTCACCCCTCCACTTT.

This chain uses TRBV7-3 with TRBJ2-2, with a tentative D call TRBD2 (5 bases). The CDR3 sequence is 17 residues long. The V end was cut by 4 bases, the J end by 4 bases, with 19 bases between. Germline loops: CDR1 SGHTA, CDR2 FQGTGA. This CDR3 is CASSYRLDPRGTGELFF. In DNA form, the CDR3 reads TGTGCCAGCAGCTACCGACTGGATCCACGGGGCACCGGGGAGCTGTTTTTT. Full variable domain (remainder filled in from reference TRBV7-3 and TRBJ2-2): GAGVSQTPSNKVTEKGKYVELRCDPISGHTALYWYRQSLGQGPEFLIYFQGTGAADDSGLPNDRFFAVRPEGSVSTLKIQRTERGDSAVYLCASSYRLDPRGTGELFFGEGSRLTVL.

This rearrangement joins TRBV4-2 to TRBJ1-3; 7 bases agree with TRBD1. V was pared by 1 base and J by 1 base, with 1 base of the junction left unmatched. CDR3 length: 15 amino acids. Germline V lookup: CDR1 LGHNA, CDR2 YNFKEQ. The CDR3 here is CASSQGTGSGNTIYF. The CDR3 DNA sequence: TGTGCCAGCAGCCAAGGGACAGGATCTGGAAACACCATATATTTT.

The rearrangement uses TRBV5-1 and TRBJ1-4, with TRBD1 matching over 12 bases. The germline CDR1 and CDR2 sequences are SGHRS and YFSETQ. J lost 2 bases, V lost 4 bases, and 0 bases had no gene match. The CDR3 is 15 residues long. Written as DNA, the CDR3 is TGCGCCAGCAGCGGGACAGGGGGCACTAATGAAAAACTGTTTTTT. Translating gives CASSGTGGTNEKLFF.

This clone was found a few times. The rearrangement joins TRBV28 to TRBJ1-1; no clear D gene. The V gene lost 4 bases and the J gene lost 3 bases, with 9 bases spanning the gap. This CDR3 has 13 residues. The germline V gene encodes CDR1 MDHEN and CDR2 SYDVKM. The chain's CDR3 is CASSSRSDTEAFF. In DNA, the CDR3 is TGTGCCAGCAGTTCGAGGTCGGACACTGAAGCTTTCTTT.

This chain joins TRBV4-3 and TRBJ2-3; D is uncertain. This CDR3 contains 12 residues. CDR1 and CDR2 (germline): LGHNA, YSLEER. V gave up 1 base and J gave up 7 bases, with 6 bases separating them. CDR3 region: CASSQGANTQYF. The DNA of the CDR3 is TGCGCCAGCAGCCAAGGGGCTAATACGCAGTATTTT.

The chain links TRBV28 to TRBJ1-2; D is undetermined. V was shortened by 1 base and J by 5 bases, with 11 bases between the two germline ends. This CDR3 has 14 amino acids. Germline CDR1 is MDHEN and CDR2 is SYDVKM. The CDR3 loop is CASSLLGRDYGYTF. DNA of the CDR3: TGTGCCAGCAGTTTATTGGGCAGAGATTATGGCTACACCTTC.

The V call is TRBV28, the J call TRBJ2-2; no firm D call. CDR1 and CDR2 from the germline V gene are MDHEN and SYDVKM. This CDR3 region has 13 residues. Trimming shortened V by 9 bases and J by 1 base, and 9 bases separated the two germline ends. The chain's CDR3 is CASLTQNTGELFF. DNA of the CDR3: TGTGCCAGTTTAACACAGAACACCGGGGAGCTGTTTTTT. Filled out from reference TRBV28 and TRBJ2-2, the complete variable domain reads DVKVTQSSRYLVKRTGEKVFLECVQDMDHENMFWYRQDPGLGLRLIYFSYDVKMKEKGDIPEGYSVSREKKERFSLILESASTNQTSMYLCASLTQNTGELFFGEGSRLTVL.

V gene TRBV3-1 (or the pseudogene TRBV3-2) combines with J gene TRBJ1-1; D is unresolved. Germline V gives CDR1 LGHDT, CDR2 YNNKEL (reference sequence). Trimming pared 1 base from V and 11 bases from J, leaving 11 bases between. The CDR3 is 12 amino acids. The CDR3 region has the DNA TGTGCCAGCAGCCAAGGGGCGGCGGGGGCTTTCTTT. Protein sequence: CASSQGAAGAFF.

J is TRBJ2-2 and V is TRBV7-9; 7 bases are a match to TRBD1. Germline V CDR1 and CDR2: SEHNR, FQNEAQ (reference sequence). CDR3 length equals 15 residues. J was trimmed by 2 bases and V by 8 bases; bases with no gene match: 8. The CDR3 region is CASPRTGDNTGELFF. In DNA, the CDR3 is TGTGCCAGCCCCAGGACAGGCGACAACACCGGGGAGCTGTTTTTT.

The chain joins TRBV15 to TRBJ1-2; D ambiguous. Germline lookup yields CDR1 LNHNV and CDR2 YYDKDF (reference sequence). V dropped 0 bases and J dropped 5 bases, with 22 bases sitting between them. This CDR3 spans 18 amino acids. CDR3: CATSRDDPGTGLTYGYTF. In nucleotides, the CDR3 is TGTGCCACCAGCAGAGATGACCCCGGAACTGGTTTGACTTATGGCTACACCTTC.

CDR3 sequence: CASSLVPGNEKLFF. The CDR3 DNA follows: TGCGCCAGCAGCTTGGTACCCGGTAATGAAAAACTGTTTTTT. The rearrangement joins TRBV5-1 to TRBJ1-4; D ambiguous. The CDR3 runs to 14 residues. Per the germline V gene, CDR1 is SGHRS and CDR2 is YFSETQ. Trimming stripped 0 bases from V and 4 bases from J, with 7 bases between.

This sequence joins TRBV7-2 and TRBJ2-5; 10 bases fit TRBD1. From germline, CDR1 is SGHTA and CDR2 FQGNSA. CDR3 length equals 15 residues. J lost 2 bases, V lost 7 bases, and 7 bases had no gene match. The CDR3 sequence is CASNQRDRGQETQYF. The DNA of the CDR3 is TGTGCCAGCAATCAACGGGACAGGGGACAAGAGACCCAGTACTTC.

In this sample, this clone turned up a few times. V usage is TRBV12-5 and J usage is TRBJ1-5, with 12 positions matching TRBD1. CDR3 length: 23 residues. With 5 bases clipped from V and 5 bases from J, the junction kept 28 bases outside the gene matches. Looked up from germline, CDR1 is LGHNT and CDR2 is FRNRAP. The CDR3 spells CASGAPGKAVTLWGQGAYQPQHF. The CDR3 DNA reads as TGTGCTAGTGGTGCCCCAGGGAAAGCTGTAACATTGTGGGGACAGGGGGCTTATCAGCCCCAGCATTTT.

Points on this clone: The identical CDR3 is also encoded by other nucleotide sequences in the sample. The chain carries TRBV15 and TRBJ1-1, with D perhaps matching TRBD1 (5 bases). Germline CDR1 and CDR2: LNHNV and YYDKDF (reference sequence). The V gene lost 0 bases and the J gene lost 4 bases, with 12 bases spanning the gap. This CDR3 has 15 amino acids. The CDR3 region is CATSRDQGGGTEAFF. The CDR3 nucleotides are TGTGCCACCAGCAGAGATCAGGGCGGTGGCACTGAAGCTTTCTTT.

This sequence joins TRBV6-1 and TRBJ2-3; 8 bases are shared with TRBD2. The germline V gene has CDR1 MNHNS and CDR2 SASEGT. Germline trimming cut 2 bases from V and 2 bases from J; bases unmatched to any gene: 6. The CDR3 is 16 amino acids. CDR3 in amino acids: CASSETSGSPTDTQYF. The CDR3 region has the DNA TGTGCCAGCAGTGAAACTAGCGGAAGCCCCACAGATACGCAGTATTTT.

This clone was counted between two and nine times. The chain couples TRBV6-5 to TRBJ1-1; D unresolved. Looked up from germline, CDR1 is MNHEY and CDR2 is SVGAGI. Trimming cost V 6 bases and J 10 bases, with 21 bases left between them. This CDR3 region has 14 residues. Here the CDR3 reads CASRNREGATRAFF. CDR3 in DNA: TGTGCCAGCAGGAATAGGGAGGGAGCAACGAGAGCTTTCTTT.

This chain joins TRBV28 and TRBJ2-7, with D uncertain. Between the trimmed V and J ends, which lost 3 bases and 5 bases, there was a span of 5 bases. CDR3 size: 11 residues. Germline V gives CDR1 MDHEN, CDR2 SYDVKM. Here the CDR3 DNA reads TGTGCCAGCAGTTTGCGCGACGAGCAGTACTTC. Translating it yields CASSLRDEQYF.

The V gene is TRBV28, the J gene TRBJ1-1, with TRBD1 matching 8 bases. CDR3 length: 16 residues. Germline assignment: CDR1 MDHEN and CDR2 SYDVKM. Trimming cost V 6 bases and J 0 bases; bases outside gene matches: 9. The CDR3 region is CASSFTRTGLNTEAFF. The CDR3, as DNA: TGTGCCAGCAGCTTCACCCGGACAGGGTTGAACACTGAAGCTTTCTTT.